A selection of T cell receptor beta chains follows, all from one sample in a study of blood T cell repertoires in COVID-19. Profiled with immunoSEQ multiplex PCR; TCRdb holds only in-frame clones, not every one. The table includes about 300,000 clones, about 90% detected once. Sequences were obtained from PBMCs or T cells enriched from blood (not recorded which). The receptor set was obtained from a woman aged 50 to 60 who had been exposed to COVID-19. Both conserved end residues are trimmed from each CDR3. The order of the fields is J gene, V gene, CDR3 protein.

j_gene: TRBJ2-3
v_gene: TRBV5-4
CDR3aa: ASSLRGGLSDTQY

j_gene: TRBJ1-6
v_gene: TRBV3-1/TRBV3-2
CDR3aa: ASSQRRGKSSYNSPLH

j_gene: TRBJ2-3
v_gene: TRBV5-1
CDR3aa: ASSTGGKDTQY

j_gene: TRBJ2-7
v_gene: TRBV14
CDR3aa: ASSPTGGLYEQY

j_gene: TRBJ1-6
v_gene: TRBV12-3/TRBV12-4
CDR3aa: ASSLRGNSPLH

j_gene: TRBJ1-4
v_gene: TRBV7-9
CDR3aa: ASSYRAGQGGSELF

j_gene: TRBJ2-2
v_gene: TRBV11-2
CDR3aa: ASSLDRTSGPTGELF

j_gene: TRBJ1-6
v_gene: TRBV7-9
CDR3aa: ASSAKRDSPLH

j_gene: TRBJ1-2
v_gene: TRBV6-2/TRBV6-3
CDR3aa: ASSYQDRTMGYT

j_gene: TRBJ2-5
v_gene: TRBV4-1
CDR3aa: ASSHRRGDQETQY

j_gene: TRBJ2-2
v_gene: TRBV9
CDR3aa: ASSPSGGNTGELF